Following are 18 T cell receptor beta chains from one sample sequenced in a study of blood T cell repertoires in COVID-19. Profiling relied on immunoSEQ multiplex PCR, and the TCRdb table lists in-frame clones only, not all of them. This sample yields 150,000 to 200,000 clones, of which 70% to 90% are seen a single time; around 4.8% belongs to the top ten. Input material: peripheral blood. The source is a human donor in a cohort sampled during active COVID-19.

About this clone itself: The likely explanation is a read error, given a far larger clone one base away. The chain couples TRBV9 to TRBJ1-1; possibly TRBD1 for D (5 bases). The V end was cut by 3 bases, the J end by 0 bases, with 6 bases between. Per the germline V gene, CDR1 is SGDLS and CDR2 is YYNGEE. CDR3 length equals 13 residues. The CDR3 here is CASSAGMNTEAFF. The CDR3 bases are TGTGCCAGCAGCGCAGGGATGAACACTGAAGCTTTCTTT.

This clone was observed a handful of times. CDR3 region: CASSGTGSYNSPLHF. The CDR3 region has the DNA TGTGCCAGCAGCGGGACAGGGTCCTATAATTCACCCCTCCACTTT. V usage is TRBV5-4 and J usage is TRBJ1-6; 9 nucleotides line up with TRBD1. The trim removed 4 bases at V and 1 base at J, leaving 0 bases unmatched. Germline loops: CDR1 SGHNT, CDR2 YYREEE (reference sequence). The CDR3 is made up of 15 amino acids.

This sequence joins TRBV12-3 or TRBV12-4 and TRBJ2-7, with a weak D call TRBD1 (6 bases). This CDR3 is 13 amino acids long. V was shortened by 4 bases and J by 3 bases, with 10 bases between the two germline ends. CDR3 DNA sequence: TGTGCCAGCAGTTCGAGGACAGTCTACGAGCAGTACTTC. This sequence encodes CASSSRTVYEQYF.

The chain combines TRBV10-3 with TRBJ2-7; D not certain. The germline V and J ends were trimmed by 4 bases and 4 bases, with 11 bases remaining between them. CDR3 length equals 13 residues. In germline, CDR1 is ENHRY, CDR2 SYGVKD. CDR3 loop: CAISGLDGYEQYF. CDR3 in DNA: TGTGCCATCAGTGGGCTAGACGGGTACGAGCAGTACTTC.

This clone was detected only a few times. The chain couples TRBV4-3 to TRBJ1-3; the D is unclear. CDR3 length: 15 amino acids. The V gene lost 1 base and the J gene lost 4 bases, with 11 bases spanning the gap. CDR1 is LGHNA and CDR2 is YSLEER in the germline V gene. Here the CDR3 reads CASSQATSGGNTIYF. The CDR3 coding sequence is TGCGCCAGCAGCCAAGCGACCAGCGGGGGAAACACCATATATTTT.

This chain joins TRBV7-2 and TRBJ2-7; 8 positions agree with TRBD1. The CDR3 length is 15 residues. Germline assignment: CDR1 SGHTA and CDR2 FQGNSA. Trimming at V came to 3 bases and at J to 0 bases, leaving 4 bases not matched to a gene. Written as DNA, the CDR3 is TGTGCCAGCAGCTTGGACAGGGTCGGCTCCTACGAGCAGTACTTC. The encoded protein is CASSLDRVGSYEQYF.

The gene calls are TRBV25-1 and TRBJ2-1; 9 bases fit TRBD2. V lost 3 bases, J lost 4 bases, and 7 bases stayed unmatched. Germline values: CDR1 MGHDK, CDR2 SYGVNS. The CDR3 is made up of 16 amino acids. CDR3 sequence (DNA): TGTGCCAGCAGTGATTGGGCTAGCGGGAAATACAATGAGCAGTTCTTC. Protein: CASSDWASGKYNEQFF.

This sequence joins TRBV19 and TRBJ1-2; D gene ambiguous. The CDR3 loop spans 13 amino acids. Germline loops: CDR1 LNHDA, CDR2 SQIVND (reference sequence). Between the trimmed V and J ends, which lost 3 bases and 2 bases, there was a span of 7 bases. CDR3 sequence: CASSISDNYGYTF. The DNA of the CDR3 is TGTGCCAGTAGTATTAGCGACAACTATGGCTACACCTTC. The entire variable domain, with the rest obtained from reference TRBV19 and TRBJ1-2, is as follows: DGGITQSPKYLFRKEGQNVTLSCEQNLNHDAMYWYRQDPGQGLRLIYYSQIVNDFQKGDIAEGYSVSREKKESFPLTVTSAQKNPTAFYLCASSISDNYGYTFGSGTRLTVV.

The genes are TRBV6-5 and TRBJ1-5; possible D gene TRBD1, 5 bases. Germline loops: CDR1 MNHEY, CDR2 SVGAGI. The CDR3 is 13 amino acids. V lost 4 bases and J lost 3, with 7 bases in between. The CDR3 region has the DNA TGTGCCAGCAGTTTAGGGGTCAATCAGCCCCAGCATTTT. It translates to CASSLGVNQPQHF.

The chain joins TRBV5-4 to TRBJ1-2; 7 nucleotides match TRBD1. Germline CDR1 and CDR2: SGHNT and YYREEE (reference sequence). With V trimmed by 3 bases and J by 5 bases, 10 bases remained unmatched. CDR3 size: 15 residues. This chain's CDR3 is CASSSSRGLGYGYTF. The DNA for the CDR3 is TGTGCCAGCAGCTCCTCGAGGGGGCTAGGGTATGGCTACACCTTC.

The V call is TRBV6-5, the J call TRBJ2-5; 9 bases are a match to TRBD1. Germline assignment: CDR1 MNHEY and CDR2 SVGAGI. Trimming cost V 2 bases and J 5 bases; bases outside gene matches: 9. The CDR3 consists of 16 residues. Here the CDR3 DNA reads TGTGCCAGCAGTTACCTACAGGGGGCAATTCAGGAGACCCAGTACTTC. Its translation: CASSYLQGAIQETQYF.

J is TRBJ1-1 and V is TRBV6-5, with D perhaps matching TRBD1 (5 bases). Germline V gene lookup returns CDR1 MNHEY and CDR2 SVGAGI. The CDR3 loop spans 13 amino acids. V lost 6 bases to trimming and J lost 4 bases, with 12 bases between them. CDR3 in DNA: TGTGCCAGCAGATCGTCCGGGGGCACTGAAGCTTTCTTT. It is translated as CASRSSGGTEAFF.

CDR3 protein: CASSTTGGSYEQYF. The CDR3 coding sequence is TGTGCCAGCAGCACGACAGGGGGCTCCTACGAGCAGTACTTC. This chain links TRBV7-9 with TRBJ2-7; 9 bases match TRBD1. Germline V gene lookup returns CDR1 SEHNR and CDR2 FQNEAQ (reference sequence). Trimming at V came to 5 bases and at J to 0 bases, leaving 2 bases not matched to a gene. The CDR3 has 14 residues. The full variable domain, its missing parts supplied by reference TRBV7-9 and TRBJ2-7, is DTGVSQNPRHKITKRGQNVTFRCDPISEHNRLYWYRQTLGQGPEFLTYFQNEAQLEKSRLLSDRFSAERPKGSFSTLEIQRTEQGDSAMYLCASSTTGGSYEQYFGPGTRLTVT.

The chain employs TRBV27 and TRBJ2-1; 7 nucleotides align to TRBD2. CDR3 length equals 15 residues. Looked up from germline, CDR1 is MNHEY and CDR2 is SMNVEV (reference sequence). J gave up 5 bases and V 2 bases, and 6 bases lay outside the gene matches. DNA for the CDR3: TGTGCCAGCAGTTTAAGGAGTCTAGCGGACAATGAGCAGTTCTTC. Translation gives CASSLRSLADNEQFF.

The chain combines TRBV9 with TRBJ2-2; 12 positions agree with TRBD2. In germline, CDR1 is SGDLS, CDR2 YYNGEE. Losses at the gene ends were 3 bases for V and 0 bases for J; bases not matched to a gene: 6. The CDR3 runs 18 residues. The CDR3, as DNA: TGTGCCAGCAGCGCGCCAACTAGCGGGGGGTCGAACACCGGGGAGCTGTTTTTT. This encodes CASSAPTSGGSNTGELFF.

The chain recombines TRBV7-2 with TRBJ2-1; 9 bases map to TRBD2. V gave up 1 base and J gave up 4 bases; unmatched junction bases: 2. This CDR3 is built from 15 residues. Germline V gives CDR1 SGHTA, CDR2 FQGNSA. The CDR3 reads CASSLVAGEYNEQFF. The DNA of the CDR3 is TGTGCCAGCAGCTTAGTAGCGGGGGAGTACAATGAGCAGTTCTTC.

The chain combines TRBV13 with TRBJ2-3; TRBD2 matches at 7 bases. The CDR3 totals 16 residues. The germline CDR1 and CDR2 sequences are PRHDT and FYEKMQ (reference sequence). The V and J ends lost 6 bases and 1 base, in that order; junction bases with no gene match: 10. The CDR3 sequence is CASRPQRGAGTDTQYF. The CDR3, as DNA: TGTGCCAGCAGACCACAGCGGGGCGCAGGCACAGATACGCAGTATTTT.

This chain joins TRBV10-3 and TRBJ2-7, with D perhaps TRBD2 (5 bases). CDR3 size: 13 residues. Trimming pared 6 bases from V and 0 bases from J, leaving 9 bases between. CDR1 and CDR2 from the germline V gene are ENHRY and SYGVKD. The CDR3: CAIRDGISYEQYF. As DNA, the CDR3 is TGTGCCATCAGAGACGGGATCTCCTACGAGCAGTACTTC.